The sequence of this T cell receptor beta chain was determined in a study of blood T cells in healthy people across ages. PCR was performed a second time for 7 to 11 cycles using a sample-barcoded 5' primer and a J-beta primer mix. From the 5' RACE reads, TCRdb called clonotypes with MiXCR, one entry per CDR3 protein. The sample lists approximately 800,000 distinct CDR3 sequences; more than 55% were seen once. Germline V gene lookup returns CDR1 DFQATT and CDR2 SNEGSKA (reference sequence). V was clipped by 3 bases and J by 3 bases, with 17 bases between them. The CDR3 contains 15 residues. The V and J genes are TRBV20-1 and TRBJ2-5, with D maybe TRBD1 (6 bases). The sample was blood. The sequence came from a man between 35 and 55 years old in good health. CDR3 protein: CSARNIRDTKETQYF. CDR3 nucleotides: TGCAGTGCTAGGAACATCCGGGACACCAAAGAGACCCAGTACTTC.